This TCR beta chain derives from a study of T cell changes during pregnancy in multiple sclerosis. Produced via immunoSEQ multiplex PCR; TCRdb's table is partial and in-frame only. Here the sample spans 45,000 or so clones, more than 85% being singletons. Germline V gene data show CDR1 as SGDLS and CDR2 as YYNGEE. Trimming pared 4 bases from V and 7 bases from J, leaving 21 bases between. This CDR3 region has 16 residues. This chain joins TRBV9 and TRBJ2-1; TRBD2 might be the D (5 bases). Sequenced material: CD8+ T cells from peripheral blood mononuclear cells, taken after pregnancy. The sequence derives from a female donor with multiple sclerosis, enrolled in a pregnancy study. CDR3 nucleotide sequence: TGTGCCAGCAGCTCCGGGCGTCTAGCCCTTTATAATGAGCAGTTCTTC. Its translation: CASSSGRLALYNEQFF.